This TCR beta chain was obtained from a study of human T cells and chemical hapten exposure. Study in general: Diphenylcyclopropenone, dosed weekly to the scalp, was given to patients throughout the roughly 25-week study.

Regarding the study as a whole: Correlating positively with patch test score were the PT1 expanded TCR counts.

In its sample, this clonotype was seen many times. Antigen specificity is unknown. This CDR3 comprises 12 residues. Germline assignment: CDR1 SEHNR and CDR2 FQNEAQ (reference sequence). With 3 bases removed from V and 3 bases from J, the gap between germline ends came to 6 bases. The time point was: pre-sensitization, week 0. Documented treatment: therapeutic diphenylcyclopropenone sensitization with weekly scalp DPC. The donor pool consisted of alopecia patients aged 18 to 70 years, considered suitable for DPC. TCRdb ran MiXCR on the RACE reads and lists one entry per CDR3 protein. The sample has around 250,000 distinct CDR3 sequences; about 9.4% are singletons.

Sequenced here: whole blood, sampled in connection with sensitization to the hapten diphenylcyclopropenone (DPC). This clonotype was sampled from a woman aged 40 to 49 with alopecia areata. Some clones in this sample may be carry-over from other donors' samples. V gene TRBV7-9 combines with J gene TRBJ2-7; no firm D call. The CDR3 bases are TGTGCCAGCAGCTTCCTCCGCTACGAGCAGTACTTC. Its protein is CASSFLRYEQYF.